Sequencing of this T cell receptor beta chain was carried out in a study of shared clonotypes between healthy human individuals. CDR3 length equals 14 residues. Germline V gene lookup returns CDR1 MNHNS and CDR2 SASEGT. V was shortened by 2 bases and J by 0 bases, with 7 bases between the two germline ends. Nashville, Tennessee was home to all donors, who were Caucasian adults. Some clones are missing from TCRdb's copy, which holds only in-frame ones; the method was immunoSEQ multiplex PCR. The sample shows roughly 380,000 clones, about 96% of them seen only once. This rearrangement joins TRBV6-1 to TRBJ1-1; D not certain. Source material: memory CD8+ T cells sorted from blood. Noted subset: CD45RO+ cells pooled with CCR7-negative TemRA cells. The receptor's source is a man between 25 and 39 years old in good health. CDR3 region: CASSEWRLNTEAFF. The CDR3 DNA reads as TGTGCCAGCAGTGAATGGCGGTTGAACACTGAAGCTTTCTTT.